This TCR beta chain originates from a study of T-cell reconstitution after alpha-beta-depleted transplantation in children (dated by TCRdb to between 2015 and 2016). Study-wide context: T-cell immune reconstitution after TCRalphabeta/CD19-depleted allogeneic hematopoietic cell transplantation in children was quantitatively tracked in the study by means of TCR repertoire profiling. The paper as a whole reports these results and caveats: In some patients, the high TCRbeta diversity seen at day 60 was put down to recipient T cells and intrathymic progenitors that had survived conditioning. The frequencies of hyperexpanded clones fell over the following months, and after one year, T-cell counts and TCRbeta diversity were mostly attributed to newly produced T cells. The apparently early alphabetaT-cell count recovery about two months after transplant was reportedly dependent on only several hundred rapidly expanded clones derived from non-depleted graft cells.

Ten or more counts support this clonotype. There is no known antigen for this receptor. No quality values exist for individual bases; no much larger clone is one base distant. Read against the paper, the sample's treatment or condition label means: allogeneic hematopoietic cell transplantation with graft depleted of TCRalphabeta T cells and CD19 B cells. TCRalphabeta/CD19-depleted allogeneic hematopoietic cell grafts were given to the transplant recipients, all of whom were children. The library was made by PCR. Sequencing was carried out with an Illumina HiSeq 2500. To normalize quantification of the TCRbeta repertoire, the TCR libraries were built with molecular barcoding that relied on unique molecular identifiers. TCRdb reran the public reads through fastp at Q25 and MiXCR, keeping productive beta chains. Identical CDR3 protein sequences are pooled into one entry, listed with their most common genes and DNA. The sample includes some 110,000 distinct CDR3 sequences, with approximately 10% observed a single time. In total, the top ten clones hold 30% to 35% of the sample.

At the junction V is shortened by 1 base and J by 6 bases, with 16 bases in between. The CDR3 holds 16 amino acids from the cysteine to the phenylalanine. Left in the record is the CDR3 DNA by itself, 48 bases read in frame from the first base. From a lookup of the germline V gene, CDR1 and CDR2 are SGHTA and FQGTGA. Sequenced material: PBMCs, taken before TCRalphabeta/CD19-depleted stem cell transplant. This clonotype originated in a boy aged 2 to 9 with acute lymphoblastic leukemia, due to receive a stem cell transplant. The chain joins TRBV7-3 to TRBJ2-1; no D gene is confidently identified. The DNA reads as follows: TGTGCCAGCAGCTTAAGTCGGCAGTGGGGATTCAATGAGCAGTTCTTC. Translated, it reads CASSLSRQWGFNEQFF.